This paragraph reports one T cell receptor beta chain. The data belong to a study of blood T cell repertoires in COVID-19. The wider study: Samples came from the United States, Italy and Spain, spanning acute and convalescent COVID-19. Sources were T cells, B-cell-depleted T cells, or PBMCs; the material itself was cDNA or gDNA.

In the study's own analysis: Amplifying reference gene primers gave estimates of nucleated cell counts. This table comes from immunoSEQ multiplex PCR, and its TCRdb copy is limited to in-frame clones, with some not included. V and J calls plus clone size are reproduced from that table; the DNA served to infer D and trimming. This table has hundreds of thousands of clones, 86% appearing once. The CDR3 covers 12 residues. Trimming cost V 4 bases and J 3 bases, with 8 bases left between them. Germline V lookup: CDR1 SGHNT, CDR2 YYREEE (reference sequence). Specimen: peripheral blood. The V call is TRBV5-4, the J call TRBJ2-7; a possible D gene is TRBD2 (5 bases). This clonotype was obtained from a woman in her thirties with active or convalescent COVID-19. This chain's CDR3 is CASSAGLYEQYF. The CDR3, as DNA: TGTGCCAGCAGCGCCGGACTCTACGAGCAGTACTTC. The full variable domain, its missing parts supplied by reference TRBV5-4 and TRBJ2-7, is ETGVTQSPTHLIKTRGQQVTLRCSSQSGHNTVSWYQQALGQGPQFIFQYYREEENGRGNFPPRFSGLQFPNYSSELNVNALELDDSALYLCASSAGLYEQYFGPGTRLTVT.